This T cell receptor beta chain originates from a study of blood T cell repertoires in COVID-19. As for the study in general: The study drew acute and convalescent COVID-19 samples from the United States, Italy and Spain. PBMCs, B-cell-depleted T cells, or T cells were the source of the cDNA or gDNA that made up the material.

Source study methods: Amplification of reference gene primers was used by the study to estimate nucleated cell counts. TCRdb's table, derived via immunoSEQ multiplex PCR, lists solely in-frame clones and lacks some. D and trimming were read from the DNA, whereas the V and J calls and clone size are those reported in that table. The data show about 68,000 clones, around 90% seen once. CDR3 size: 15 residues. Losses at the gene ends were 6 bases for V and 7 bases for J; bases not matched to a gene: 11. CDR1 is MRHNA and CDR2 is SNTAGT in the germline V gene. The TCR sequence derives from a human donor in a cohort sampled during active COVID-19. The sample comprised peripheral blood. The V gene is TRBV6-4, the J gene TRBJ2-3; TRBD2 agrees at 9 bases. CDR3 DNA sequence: TGTGCCAGCAGGAGGGAGATAAGCGGGGGGTATACGCAGTATTTT. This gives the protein CASRREISGGYTQYF.